The 12 T cell receptor beta chains listed next were all sequenced from one sample in a study of beta chain features in type 1 diabetes (dated by TCRdb to about 2018). Libraries were made using the immunoSEQ multiplex PCR assay. The entire amount of isolated RNA was reverse transcribed using the High Capacity cDNA Reverse Transcription Kit, so the sequenced TCRB transcripts were expressed ones. Held by TCRdb, this immuneACCESS table contains in-frame sequences only and omits some clones. Under half of the omission traces to an unresolved V gene where checked; the cause of the rest is unknown. This sample comprises around 430,000 clones, approximately 28% of them detected only once. 0.05% to 0.07% of the sample is taken by the ten largest. The sequencing input was naive CD4+ T cells from blood. Per the publication, the cell subset or site label means: true naive CD4+ T cells. These receptors came from a man younger than 35 in good health.

This clone was counted a few times. This sample includes further DNA sequences coding for the same CDR3. The rearrangement uses TRBV5-6 and TRBJ2-3, with a weak D call TRBD1 (5 bases). The CDR3 is made up of 14 amino acids. The V gene's germline CDR1 is SGHDT and CDR2 YYEEEE. The V and J ends lost 2 bases and 0 bases respectively, with 7 bases between them. For the CDR3, the DNA is TGTGCCAGCAGCTTAGGGGCCAGCACAGATACGCAGTATTTT. Its protein product is CASSLGASTDTQYF.

The genes are TRBV7-2 and TRBJ2-6; 8 positions match TRBD2. Germline values: CDR1 SGHTA, CDR2 FQGNSA. With V trimmed by 5 bases and J by 2 bases, 2 bases remained unmatched. This CDR3 spans 15 amino acids. This chain's CDR3 is CASSPAGAGANVLTF. The CDR3 nucleotides are TGTGCCAGCAGCCCAGCGGGGGCTGGGGCCAACGTCCTGACTTTC.

Concerning this clone itself: The sample contains more than one DNA sequence encoding this CDR3. V usage is TRBV18 and J usage is TRBJ2-3; unclear D gene. The length of the CDR3 is 13 residues. V was shortened by 2 bases and J by 1 base, with 4 bases between the two germline ends. Germline V gene lookup returns CDR1 KGHSH and CDR2 LQKENI. The CDR3, as DNA: TGTGCCAGCTCACCAGTCGGCACAGATACGCAGTATTTT. It codes for CASSPVGTDTQYF.

The V and J genes are TRBV19 and TRBJ2-2; TRBD1 might be the D (5 bases). There are 14 residues in the CDR3. Germline values: CDR1 LNHDA, CDR2 SQIVND (reference sequence). Deletions cut 4 bases from V and 4 bases from J, with 10 bases between. The CDR3 sequence is CASSNQGTTGELFF. The CDR3 region has the DNA TGTGCCAGTAGTAATCAGGGCACCACCGGGGAGCTGTTTTTT.

This clone has more than one count but fewer than ten. Here the CDR3 DNA reads TGCGCCAGCAGCTACGGGACAACTAATGAAAAACTGTTTTTT. It specifies CASSYGTTNEKLFF. The chain combines TRBV5-1 with TRBJ1-4; D is uncertain. The V end lost 3 bases, the J end lost 0 bases, and 6 bases lay between the germline ends. The CDR3 consists of 14 residues. Germline assignment: CDR1 SGHRS and CDR2 YFSETQ.

V and J are TRBV30 and TRBJ2-3, with 11 bases matching TRBD2. V lost 3 bases and J lost 1; bases outside the gene matches: 9. This CDR3 is 17 amino acids long. Germline V gives CDR1 GTSNPN, CDR2 SVGIG (reference sequence). The CDR3 region has the DNA TGTGCCTGGAGGAAACTAGCGGGAGTTACTGGCACAGATACGCAGTATTTT. Translation: CAWRKLAGVTGTDTQYF.

V is TRBV7-8 and J is TRBJ2-2; D is undetermined. Between the trimmed V and J ends, which lost 6 bases and 0 bases, there was a span of 14 bases. The CDR3 covers 16 residues. Germline V lookup: CDR1 SGHVS, CDR2 FQNEAQ. The CDR3 loop reads CASRPLGFANTGELFF. CDR3 nucleotide sequence: TGTGCCAGCAGACCTCTAGGCTTCGCGAACACCGGGGAGCTGTTTTTT. Using reference TRBV7-8 and TRBJ2-2 for the parts outside the CDR3, the full variable domain is GAGVSQSPRYKVAKRGQDVALRCDPISGHVSLFWYQQALGQGPEFLTYFQNEAQLDKSGLPSDRFFAERPEGSVSTLKIQRTQQEDSAVYLCASRPLGFANTGELFFGEGSRLTVL.

The chain is built from TRBV5-1 and TRBJ2-3; no firm D call. Germline V CDR1 and CDR2: SGHRS, YFSETQ. V gave up 0 bases and J gave up 2 bases, with 7 bases separating them. This CDR3 is 14 amino acids long. The CDR3, as DNA: TGCGCCAGCAGCTTGGTACTGCTCACAGATACGCAGTATTTT. Translating it yields CASSLVLLTDTQYF.

The chain joins TRBV7-3 to TRBJ2-1, with D maybe TRBD2 (6 bases). Germline CDR1 is SGHTA and CDR2 is FQGTGA. With 0 bases removed from V and 4 bases from J, the gap between germline ends came to 10 bases. The CDR3 consists of 15 residues. CDR3: CASSLTLAGYNEQFF. The CDR3 DNA sequence: TGTGCCAGCAGCTTAACTCTGGCGGGGTACAATGAGCAGTTCTTC.

The V call is TRBV18, the J call TRBJ2-5, with TRBD2 matching 8 bases. J lost 4 bases, V lost 0 bases, and 4 bases had no gene match. The CDR3 contains 15 residues. Germline CDR1 and CDR2: KGHSH and LQKENI. Written as DNA, the CDR3 is TGTGCCAGCTCACCACCCAGCGGGAGATCAGAGACCCAGTACTTC. Its translation is CASSPPSGRSETQYF.

The J gene is TRBJ1-1, the V gene TRBV29-1; D not certain. Germline V gene lookup returns CDR1 SQVTM and CDR2 ANQGSEA. The germline V and J ends were trimmed by 0 bases and 0 bases, with 5 bases remaining between them. The CDR3 totals 13 residues. CDR3: CSVEDLLNTEAFF. DNA for the CDR3: TGCAGCGTTGAAGACTTACTGAACACTGAAGCTTTCTTT. Full variable domain (missing parts from reference TRBV29-1 and TRBJ1-1): SAVISQKPSRDICQRGTSLTIQCQVDSQVTMMFWYRQQPGQSLTLIATANQGSEATYESGFVIDKFPISRPNLTFSTLTVSNMSPEDSSIYLCSVEDLLNTEAFFGQGTRLTVV.

This clone was observed a handful of times. The chain joins TRBV7-6 to TRBJ2-6; D gene uncertain. The germline V gene has CDR1 SGHVS and CDR2 FNYEAQ. The CDR3 spans 16 residues. V dropped 5 bases and J dropped 1 base, with 12 bases sitting between them. The CDR3: CASSPRGWSGANVLTF. The CDR3 coding sequence is TGTGCCAGCAGCCCCCGCGGATGGTCTGGGGCCAACGTCCTGACTTTC.